Included here is one T cell receptor (beta chain) sequence, with context. The source of the sample is a study of T cells in Graves' hyperthyroidism and ophthalmopathy. TCR beta CDR3 region amplification was performed from RNA transcripts. Initially, a first-round RT-PCR of the TCR CDR3 employed the HTBI primer set. TCRdb re-analysed the multiplex PCR reads in MiXCR, keeping a single row per CDR3 protein. The data contain about 640,000 distinct CDR3 sequences, around 20% of them singletons. CDR1 and CDR2 (germline): MGHRA, YSYEKL. The trim removed 2 bases at V and 7 bases at J, leaving 10 bases unmatched. The CDR3 covers 17 residues. Disease duration was under 3 months in the ophthalmopathy patients, who also had a Clinical Activity Score of at least 3 and a NOSPECS grade of at least 4. Roughly 10 ml of fresh peripheral blood supplied the PBMCs.

The chain couples TRBV4-1 to TRBJ2-1, with 11 nucleotides matching TRBD2. Sequenced: blood. The receptor's source is a man aged 30-40 years with Graves' ophthalmopathy. In DNA form, the CDR3 reads TGCGCCAGCAGCCAAACATTAGCGGGAGGGGTAGTGAATGAGCAGTTCTTC. It is translated as CASSQTLAGGVVNEQFF.